This T cell receptor (beta chain) was recovered during a study of blood T cell repertoires in COVID-19. Data came from immunoSEQ multiplex PCR; TCRdb stores just in-frame clones and leaves some out. The repertoire holds roughly 200,000 clones, with about 88% as singletons. Germline CDR1 MNHEY, CDR2 SVGAGI. The CDR3 contains 14 residues. V shed 4 bases and J shed 4 bases, with 14 bases lying between them. Specimen: PBMCs or T cells enriched from blood (not recorded which). The chain joins TRBV6-5 to TRBJ2-7; the D gene is possibly TRBD1 (5 bases). The clonotype comes from a woman in her twenties or thirties who had recovered from COVID-19. CDR3 DNA: TGTGCCAGCAGTTCAAGGGGCTTACAGTACGAGCAGTACTTC. It translates to CASSSRGLQYEQYF.